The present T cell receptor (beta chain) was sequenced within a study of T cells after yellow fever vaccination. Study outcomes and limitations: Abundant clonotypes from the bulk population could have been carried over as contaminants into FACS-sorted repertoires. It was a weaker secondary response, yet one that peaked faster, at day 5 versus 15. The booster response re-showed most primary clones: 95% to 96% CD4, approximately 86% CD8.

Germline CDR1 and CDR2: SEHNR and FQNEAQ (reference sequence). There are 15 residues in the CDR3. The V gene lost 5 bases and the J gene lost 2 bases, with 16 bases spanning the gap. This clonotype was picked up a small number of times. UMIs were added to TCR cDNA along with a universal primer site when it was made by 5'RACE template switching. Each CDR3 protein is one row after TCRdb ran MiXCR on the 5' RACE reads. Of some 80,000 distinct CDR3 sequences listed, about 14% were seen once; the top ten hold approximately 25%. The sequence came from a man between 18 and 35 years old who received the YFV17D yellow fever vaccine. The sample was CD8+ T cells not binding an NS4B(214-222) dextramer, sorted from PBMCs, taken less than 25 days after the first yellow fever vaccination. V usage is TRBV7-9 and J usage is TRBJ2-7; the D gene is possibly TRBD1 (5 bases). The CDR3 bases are TGTGCCAGCAGCCACACCACGACAGACCCCTACGAGCAGTACTTC. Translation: CASSHTTTDPYEQYF. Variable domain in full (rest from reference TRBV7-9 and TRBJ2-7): DTGVSQNPRHKITKRGQNVTFRCDPISEHNRLYWYRQTLGQGPEFLTYFQNEAQLEKSRLLSDRFSAERPKGSFSTLEIQRTEQGDSAMYLCASSHTTTDPYEQYFGPGTRLTVT.